This TCR beta chain was recorded in a study of regulatory T cells in long-lasting Graves disease. Study-level information: Graves' patients with a new diagnosis had received antithyroid drugs under 3 months. Study results and caveats: Accuracy may have suffered from the small sample size.

For TCR beta, libraries came from iRepertoire HTBI primers and Arm-PCR of CDR3 regions. TCRdb used MiXCR to reprocess the multiplex PCR reads, holding one entry per CDR3 protein. This sample has about 620,000 distinct CDR3 sequences, with roughly 16% found just once. As for this clonotype: Its cognate antigen is unknown.

The germline V gene encodes CDR1 SEHNR and CDR2 FQNEAQ (reference sequence). CDR3 length equals 13 residues. The V end was cut by 7 bases, the J end by 10 bases, with 14 bases between. Time point given: newly diagnosed GD, antithyroid drugs for less than 3 months. Extracted PBMC RNA gave rise to the TCR library. These same records also appear under a second study, on T cells in Graves' hyperthyroidism and ophthalmopathy. That report adds: Clinicians diagnosed patients from clinical symptoms, serum thyroxine and TRAb, thyroid ultrasound and orbital computed tomography. When the TCR CDR3 underwent first-round RT-PCR, the HTBI primer set was used.

The material was peripheral blood mononuclear cells (PBMCs), obtained at new diagnosis, from a patient treated with antithyroid drugs. This chain links TRBV7-9 with TRBJ1-6; a possible D gene is TRBD1 (5 bases). The TCR was taken from a woman in her twenties or thirties with Graves disease. The CDR3 sequence is CASNSPGDSPLHF. The CDR3 bases are TGTGCCAGCAATTCCCCGGGGGACTCACCCCTCCACTTT.